The rows below give T cell receptor beta chains drawn from one sample of a study of blood T cell repertoires in COVID-19. Measured with immunoSEQ multiplex PCR; TCRdb has only the in-frame clones, and not every one. The sample gives about 150,000 clones, more than 65% of which show up once; 4.2% is in the top ten. Specimen: peripheral blood. Every receptor here comes from a man aged 60 to 69 with acute or convalescent COVID-19. The CDR3 runs from the conserved cysteine through the conserved F or W. Each record gives: clone size, J gene, D gene, V gene, CDR3 DNA, CDR3 protein. A D gene is named only where the DNA matches it firmly. Not every row has a clone size; where given, it reads once, few, many or a size class.

clone_size: once
j_call: TRBJ2-5
d_call: TRBD2
v_call: TRBV2
cdr3_nt: TGTGCCAGCAGTCGACTAGCGGGATATGAGACCCAGTACTTC
cdr3_aa: CASSRLAGYETQYF

clone_size: NA
j_call: TRBJ2-6
d_call: NA
v_call: TRBV21-1
cdr3_nt: TGTGCCAGCAGCAAAGTAAATCCCTCTGGGGCCAACGTCCTGACTTTC
cdr3_aa: CASSKVNPSGANVLTF

clone_size: few
j_call: TRBJ2-3
d_call: TRBD2
v_call: TRBV10-3
cdr3_nt: TGTGCCATCAGGCAGCGGGAGGGCGTAGATACGCAGTATTTT
cdr3_aa: CAIRQREGVDTQYF

clone_size: NA
j_call: TRBJ2-1
d_call: TRBD2
v_call: TRBV4-1
cdr3_nt: TGCGCCAGCAGCCAAGTTAGCGGGAGGGCAGAGACGCAGTTCTTC
cdr3_aa: CASSQVSGRAETQFF

clone_size: NA
j_call: TRBJ1-5
d_call: NA
v_call: TRBV19
cdr3_nt: TGTGCCAGTAGCAGCGGGACCATAGGGAGTGGGCCCCAGCATTTT
cdr3_aa: CASSSGTIGSGPQHF

clone_size: NA
j_call: TRBJ2-7
d_call: TRBD2
v_call: TRBV5-1
cdr3_nt: TGCGCCAGCAGCTTGGCCTCGGGACTAGCAGGGAACCCCTACGAGCAGTACTTC
cdr3_aa: CASSLASGLAGNPYEQYF

clone_size: NA
j_call: TRBJ1-2
d_call: NA
v_call: TRBV6-5
cdr3_nt: TGTGCCAGCGTTGGGGGCGTAGACTATGGCTACACCTTC
cdr3_aa: CASVGGVDYGYTF

clone_size: NA
j_call: TRBJ1-3
d_call: NA
v_call: TRBV30
cdr3_nt: TGTGCCTGGAGTTGGACTCGTGGAAACACCATATATTTT
cdr3_aa: CAWSWTRGNTIYF

clone_size: NA
j_call: TRBJ2-2
d_call: NA
v_call: TRBV28
cdr3_nt: TGTGCCTCCCAAAGAGGGGGTGGGGACACCGGGGAGCTGTTTTTT
cdr3_aa: CASQRGGGDTGELFF

clone_size: NA
j_call: TRBJ1-6
d_call: NA
v_call: TRBV6-4
cdr3_nt: TGTGCCAGCAGTGTACGGGATAATTCACCCCTCCACTTT
cdr3_aa: CASSVRDNSPLHF

clone_size: NA
j_call: TRBJ1-2
d_call: TRBD1
v_call: TRBV19
cdr3_nt: TGTGCCAGTAGTATAAGGGGGCGAGACGGCTACACCTTC
cdr3_aa: CASSIRGRDGYTF

clone_size: few
j_call: TRBJ1-5
d_call: NA
v_call: TRBV4-2
cdr3_nt: TGTGCCAGCAGCCAAGATCCGATACAGGAGAATCAGCCCCAGCATTTT
cdr3_aa: CASSQDPIQENQPQHF

clone_size: NA
j_call: TRBJ1-1
d_call: NA
v_call: TRBV19
cdr3_nt: TGTGCCAGTAGTGCCTCACAGGGTCTTGAAGCTTTCTTT
cdr3_aa: CASSASQGLEAFF

clone_size: NA
j_call: TRBJ2-7
d_call: TRBD1
v_call: TRBV5-5
cdr3_nt: TGTGCCAGCAGCAGACAGGGTACCTACGAGCAGTACTTC
cdr3_aa: CASSRQGTYEQYF

clone_size: NA
j_call: TRBJ2-5
d_call: NA
v_call: TRBV10-3
cdr3_nt: TGTGCCATCAGTGAGTCGACCGGAGTTCGCCTACTACAAGAGACCCAGTACTTC
cdr3_aa: CAISESTGVRLLQETQYF

clone_size: NA
j_call: TRBJ2-5
d_call: NA
v_call: TRBV5-4
cdr3_nt: TGTGCCAGCAGCCATACTAGCAGCTACACCAACCAGCACCAAGAGACCCAGTACTTC
cdr3_aa: CASSHTSSYTNQHQETQYF

clone_size: NA
j_call: TRBJ1-4
d_call: TRBD1
v_call: TRBV19
cdr3_nt: TGTGCCGCATCGACAGGGGAGATCGGAAAACTGTTTTTT
cdr3_aa: CAASTGEIGKLFF

clone_size: NA
j_call: TRBJ2-2
d_call: NA
v_call: TRBV3-1/TRBV3-2
cdr3_nt: TGTGCCAGCACCGAGACAAACACCGGGGAGCTGTTTTTT
cdr3_aa: CASTETNTGELFF

clone_size: few
j_call: TRBJ2-3
d_call: NA
v_call: TRBV29-1
cdr3_nt: TGCAGCGGAGGAAATCGGGGTGGCACAGATACGCAGTATTTT
cdr3_aa: CSGGNRGGTDTQYF

clone_size: NA
j_call: TRBJ2-3
d_call: NA
v_call: TRBV18
cdr3_nt: TGTGCCAGCTCACCACCAACAGCCACTAGCACAGATACGCAGTATTTT
cdr3_aa: CASSPPTATSTDTQYF

clone_size: NA
j_call: TRBJ1-1
d_call: NA
v_call: TRBV3-1/TRBV3-2
cdr3_nt: TGTGCCAGCAGCCAAGATAGGGCGGGGCCTGAAGCTTTCTTT
cdr3_aa: CASSQDRAGPEAFF

clone_size: NA
j_call: TRBJ2-7
d_call: TRBD2
v_call: TRBV4-1
cdr3_nt: TGCGCCAGCAGCCGCACGACGCGGGAGCCCCTTGCCCAGCGGTACTTC
cdr3_aa: CASSRTTREPLAQRYF

clone_size: NA
j_call: TRBJ2-1
d_call: TRBD2
v_call: TRBV7-8
cdr3_nt: TGTGCCAGCAGCCCGCGGGCTAGCGGGACCTACAATGAGCAGTTCTTC
cdr3_aa: CASSPRASGTYNEQFF

clone_size: once
j_call: TRBJ2-7
d_call: TRBD2
v_call: TRBV10-2
cdr3_nt: TGCGCCAGCGGGCGGGAGTCGGTCCACGAGCAGTACTTC
cdr3_aa: CASGRESVHEQYF

clone_size: NA
j_call: TRBJ2-2
d_call: NA
v_call: TRBV28
cdr3_nt: TGTGCCAGCAGTTTTGTCGAGGCCGGAGGGAGTACCGGGGAGCTGTTTTTT
cdr3_aa: CASSFVEAGGSTGELFF

clone_size: NA
j_call: TRBJ1-3
d_call: NA
v_call: TRBV3-1/TRBV3-2
cdr3_nt: TGTGCCAGCAGCCAAGAGGCCAGCTCTGGAAACACCATATATTTT
cdr3_aa: CASSQEASSGNTIYF

clone_size: few
j_call: TRBJ2-3
d_call: NA
v_call: TRBV11-2
cdr3_nt: TGTGCCAGCAGCTTAGATATTTCAGATACGCAGTATTTT
cdr3_aa: CASSLDISDTQYF

clone_size: NA
j_call: TRBJ2-1
d_call: NA
v_call: TRBV5-5
cdr3_nt: TGTGCCAGCCTCTCGTTGGGGACTCTCTTTGGAAATGAGCAGTTCTTC
cdr3_aa: CASLSLGTLFGNEQFF

clone_size: NA
j_call: TRBJ2-7
d_call: NA
v_call: TRBV27
cdr3_nt: TGTGCCAGCAGTTCCCAGATTAATCCCGAGCAGTACTTC
cdr3_aa: CASSSQINPEQYF

clone_size: few
j_call: TRBJ2-2
d_call: TRBD2
v_call: TRBV5-1
cdr3_nt: TGCGCCAGCAGCTTTACTAGCGGGACCGGGGAGCTGTTTTTT
cdr3_aa: CASSFTSGTGELFF

clone_size: NA
j_call: TRBJ1-2
d_call: TRBD1
v_call: TRBV5-4
cdr3_nt: TGTGCCAGCAGCTTGCCGGGACAGGGGTACTATGGCTACACCTTC
cdr3_aa: CASSLPGQGYYGYTF

clone_size: NA
j_call: TRBJ2-2
d_call: NA
v_call: TRBV23-1
cdr3_nt: TGCGCCAGCAGTCAATACCCCTCCCTTGCACGGGAACCGGCTTGCACCGGGGAGCTGTTTTTT
cdr3_aa: CASSQYPSLAREPACTGELFF

clone_size: once
j_call: TRBJ2-1
d_call: NA
v_call: TRBV9
cdr3_nt: TGTGCCAGCAGCTACTCCCCGGGGAATGAGCAGTTCTTC
cdr3_aa: CASSYSPGNEQFF

clone_size: NA
j_call: TRBJ2-7
d_call: TRBD2
v_call: TRBV5-1
cdr3_nt: TGCGCCAGCAGCTTGGGTGGGACTAGCGGGAGTAGCTACGAGCAGTACTTC
cdr3_aa: CASSLGGTSGSSYEQYF

clone_size: NA
j_call: TRBJ1-5
d_call: TRBD1
v_call: TRBV27
cdr3_nt: TGTGCCAGCAGTTTTGGAGGGGGCCATCAGCCCCAGCATTTT
cdr3_aa: CASSFGGGHQPQHF

clone_size: NA
j_call: TRBJ2-7
d_call: NA
v_call: TRBV6-1
cdr3_nt: TGTGCCAGCAGTGAAGGACAGGCCTTCTACTACGAGCAGTACTTC
cdr3_aa: CASSEGQAFYYEQYF

clone_size: many
j_call: TRBJ2-5
d_call: NA
v_call: TRBV6-4
cdr3_nt: TGTGCCAGCAGTGACTGGGGGGAAGAGACCCAGTACTTC
cdr3_aa: CASSDWGEETQYF

clone_size: NA
j_call: TRBJ1-2
d_call: NA
v_call: TRBV6-5
cdr3_nt: TGTGCCAGCAGTTCCAACAGGGAGAATGGCTACACCTTC
cdr3_aa: CASSSNRENGYTF